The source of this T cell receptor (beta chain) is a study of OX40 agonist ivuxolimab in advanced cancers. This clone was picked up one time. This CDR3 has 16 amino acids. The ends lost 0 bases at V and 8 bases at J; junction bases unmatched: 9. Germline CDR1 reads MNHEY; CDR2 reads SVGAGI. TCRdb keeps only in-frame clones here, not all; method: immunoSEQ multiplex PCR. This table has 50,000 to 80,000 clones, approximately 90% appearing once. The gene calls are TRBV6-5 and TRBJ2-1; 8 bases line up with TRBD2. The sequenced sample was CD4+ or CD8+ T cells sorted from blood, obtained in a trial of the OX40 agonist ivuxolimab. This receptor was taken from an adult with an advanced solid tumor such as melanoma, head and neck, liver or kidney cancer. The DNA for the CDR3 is TGTGCCAGCAGTTACTCGACGCTAGCGGGCCAGGATGAGCAGTTCTTC. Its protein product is CASSYSTLAGQDEQFF.